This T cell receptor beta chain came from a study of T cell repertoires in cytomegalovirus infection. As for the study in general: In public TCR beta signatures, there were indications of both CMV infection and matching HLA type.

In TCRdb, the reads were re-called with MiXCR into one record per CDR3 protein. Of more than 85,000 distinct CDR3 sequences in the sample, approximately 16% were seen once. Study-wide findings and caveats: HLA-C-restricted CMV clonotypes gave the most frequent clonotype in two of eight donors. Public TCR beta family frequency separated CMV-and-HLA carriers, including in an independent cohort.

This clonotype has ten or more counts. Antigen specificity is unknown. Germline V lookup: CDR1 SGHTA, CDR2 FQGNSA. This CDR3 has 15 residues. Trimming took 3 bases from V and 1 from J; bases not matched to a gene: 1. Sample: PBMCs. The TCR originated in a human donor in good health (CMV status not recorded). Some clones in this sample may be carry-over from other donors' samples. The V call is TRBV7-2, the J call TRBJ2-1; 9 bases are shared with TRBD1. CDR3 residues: CASSLDRGSYNEQFF. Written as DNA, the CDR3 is TGTGCCAGCAGCTTGGACAGGGGTTCCTACAATGAGCAGTTCTTC.